These 13 T cell receptor beta chains were sequenced from one sample in a study of shared clonotypes between healthy human individuals. The data were produced by immunoSEQ multiplex PCR, yet TCRdb's version contains in-frame clones alone and is incomplete. The profile shows about 660,000 clones, around two thirds of them singletons. The sequencing sample was made of memory CD4+ T cells sorted from blood. The subset: CD45RA-negative fraction. All receptors come from a woman aged 25-40 years in good health.

The rearrangement joins TRBV5-4 to TRBJ2-7; 7 bases line up with TRBD1. V shed 8 bases and J 3 bases; nucleotides not matched to a gene: 11. The CDR3 runs to 14 residues. Per germline, CDR1 SGHNT and CDR2 YYREEE (reference sequence). The CDR3: CASSTPGQNYEQYF. The CDR3 DNA reads TGTGCCAGTTCTACTCCGGGACAGAACTACGAGCAGTACTTC.

This clone showed up many times. Additional DNA sequences in this sample encode the identical CDR3. V is TRBV28 and J is TRBJ1-4; 7 bases agree with TRBD1. The CDR3 runs to 14 residues. With V trimmed by 3 bases and J by 7 bases, 5 bases remained unmatched. CDR1 and CDR2 (germline): MDHEN, SYDVKM. CDR3 DNA: TGTGCCAGCAGTTTTAGACAGGGACGTGAAAAACTGTTTTTT. It yields the protein CASSFRQGREKLFF.

This clone was counted many times. The chain employs TRBV6-6 and TRBJ2-1; D perhaps matches TRBD2 (6 bases). Per germline, CDR1 MNHNY and CDR2 SVGAGI (reference sequence). The CDR3 loop spans 15 amino acids. The germline V and J ends were trimmed by 2 bases and 5 bases, with 13 bases remaining between them. CDR3 bases: TGTGCCAGCAGTTACATGGCGGGGAAGAACAATGAGCAGTTCTTC. It specifies CASSYMAGKNNEQFF.

This rearrangement joins TRBV28 to TRBJ2-1; maybe TRBD1 (5 bases). Germline CDR1 and CDR2: MDHEN and SYDVKM. This CDR3 region has 14 residues. Trimming left V 2 bases short and J 6 bases short, with 11 bases between. The CDR3 protein is CASSLGFTGNEQFF. The CDR3 DNA sequence: TGTGCCAGCAGTTTAGGGTTTACAGGCAATGAGCAGTTCTTC.

The chain employs TRBV28 and TRBJ1-5; D gene uncertain. This CDR3 is built from 13 residues. V lost 3 bases and J 7 bases, leaving 10 bases between the germline ends. CDR1 is MDHEN and CDR2 is SYDVKM in the germline V gene. DNA of the CDR3: TGTGCCAGCAGTTTGCCGATTAGCCAGCCCCAGCATTTT. The encoded protein is CASSLPISQPQHF. Drawing the rest from reference TRBV28 and TRBJ1-5, the complete variable domain is DVKVTQSSRYLVKRTGEKVFLECVQDMDHENMFWYRQDPGLGLRLIYFSYDVKMKEKGDIPEGYSVSREKKERFSLILESASTNQTSMYLCASSLPISQPQHFGDGTRLSIL.

This chain connects TRBV9 to TRBJ2-1, with 8 bases matching TRBD1. V trimming: 9 bases; J trimming: 2 bases; junction bases outside the gene matches: 10. Looked up from germline, CDR1 is SGDLS and CDR2 is YYNGEE. The CDR3 covers 15 residues. Written as DNA, the CDR3 is TGTGCCACCTCCATTGGACAGGGCGCCTACAATGAGCAGTTCTTC. It translates to CATSIGQGAYNEQFF.

The chain couples TRBV11-2 to TRBJ2-1; either TRBD1 or TRBD2 may supply D (6 bases each). The V and J ends lost 4 bases and 4 bases respectively, with 14 bases between them. From germline, CDR1 is SGHAT and CDR2 FQNNGV. This CDR3 is 15 amino acids long. CDR3 coding DNA: TGTGCCAGCAGCTCATTAACAGGGAGGTACAATGAGCAGTTCTTC. As protein: CASSSLTGRYNEQFF.

J is TRBJ2-2 and V is TRBV4-1; D unresolved. Trimming removed 3 bases from V and 4 bases from J, with 9 bases in between. The CDR3 runs to 14 residues. Germline V gene data show CDR1 as MGHRA and CDR2 as YSYEKL. The CDR3 protein is CASSQGHTTGELFF. CDR3 in DNA: TGCGCCAGCAGCCAGGGCCACACCACCGGGGAGCTGTTTTTT.

In this sample, this clone turned up many times. This chain connects TRBV5-1 to TRBJ1-5, with D unclear. Between the trimmed V and J ends, which lost 0 bases and 3 bases, there was a span of 4 bases. Germline V gene sequence: CDR1 SGHRS, CDR2 YFSETQ. The CDR3 is 13 amino acids. The CDR3 coding sequence is TGCGCCAGCAGCTTGGAAGACAATCAGCCCCAGCATTTT. Its translation is CASSLEDNQPQHF.

V is TRBV7-9 and J is TRBJ1-1, with D possibly being TRBD1 (5 bases). From germline, CDR1 is SEHNR and CDR2 FQNEAQ (reference sequence). Trimming pared 2 bases from V and 0 bases from J, leaving 10 bases between. The CDR3 extends over 15 amino acids. CDR3 DNA sequence: TGTGCCAGCAGCTTAAACAGGCTCATGAACACTGAAGCTTTCTTT. As protein: CASSLNRLMNTEAFF.

This chain uses TRBV4-1 with TRBJ1-2, with D possibly TRBD1 on 6 matching bases. The V end was cut by 2 bases, the J end by 7 bases, with 11 bases between. CDR1 and CDR2 (germline): MGHRA, YSYEKL. The CDR3 totals 13 residues. CDR3 nucleotides: TGCGCCAGCAGCCAATCAGGGGTAGGTGGCTACACCTTC. Translated, it gives CASSQSGVGGYTF.

The genes are TRBV2 and TRBJ2-1; TRBD2 matches 16 bases. Germline V gives CDR1 SNHLY, CDR2 FYNNEI. The CDR3 has 16 residues. The V and J ends lost 6 bases and 7 bases, in that order; junction bases with no gene match: 6. CDR3 DNA sequence: TGTGCCAGCAGGTCCGGGACTAGCGGGAGGGCGAATGAGCAGTTCTTC. Protein: CASRSGTSGRANEQFF.

The V and J genes are TRBV5-6 and TRBJ1-2; D ambiguous. The CDR3 loop spans 11 amino acids. Germline CDR1 SGHDT, CDR2 YYEEEE. Trimming removed 5 bases at V and 8 bases at J, with 10 bases between. Here the CDR3 reads CASSWRGGYTF. The CDR3 DNA reads as TGTGCCAGCAGTTGGCGAGGGGGCTACACCTTC.